This TCR beta chain was profiled in a study of cytomegalovirus exposure and HLA in healthy donors. Study outcomes and limitations: An assumption of roughly uniform sequencing depth across donors underlay the presence/absence analyses.

13 Jbeta primers and 60 Vbeta primers were used for the PCR. Repertoires were generated with immunoSEQ multiplex PCR, while TCRdb's copy carries only in-frame clones and drops some. The data show about 160,000 clones, roughly four fifths seen once. V shed 7 bases and J shed 6 bases, with 27 bases lying between them. This CDR3 spans 17 amino acids. Germline V gene lookup returns CDR1 SGHNT and CDR2 YENEEA. Comment on this clone: Its specificity is unknown.

Sequencing was done on a sample of PBMCs. This chain joins TRBV11-3 and TRBJ1-2; a weak D match, TRBD1 (6 bases). This TCR came from a young woman in good health and CMV-seronegative. The DNA for the CDR3 is TGTGCCAGCACCCATAAACGAGACAGGTTCTGTAGGCATGGCTACACCTTC. This gives the protein CASTHKRDRFCRHGYTF.